This record covers a single TCR beta chain. What it recognizes is unknown. Germline-derived CDR1 and CDR2 are MNHEY and SVGAGI. The CDR3 is 14 residues long. V lost 6 bases to trimming and J lost 3 bases; unmatched junction nucleotides: 6. This sample was taken from a study of shared clonotypes between healthy human individuals. The study, taken as a whole, reports: Naive subsets generally had larger estimated richness than memory subsets. Deeper or shallower sequencing was expected to change how clonotypes are shared among donors.

Sequencing used immunoSEQ multiplex PCR; TCRdb keeps in-frame clones, though not all of them. Of around 240,000 clones in the sample, under 80% are singletons; the top ten hold around 10%. The donors were adults (healthy and HIV-negative) with no recent acute infections or vaccinations. In the CD4+ fraction, cells were divided into CD45RA+ naive and CD45RA-negative memory subsets. This TCR was sampled from a man aged 25 to 45 in good health. The sequencing input was memory CD4+ T cells sorted from blood. Described subset: CD45RA-negative fraction. The rearrangement links TRBV6-5 to TRBJ2-7; TRBD1 matches at 9 bases. CDR3 protein: CASSSPTGGYEQYF. CDR3 DNA: TGTGCCAGCAGCTCCCCGACAGGGGGCTACGAGCAGTACTTC.